One sample yielded the 9 T cell receptor beta chains listed below, sequenced in a study of CD8 T cells in Susac syndrome. RNA in amounts of roughly 0.45 to 1 ug was reverse transcribed with random hexamers. TCRdb called the immunoSEQ multiplex PCR reads again in MiXCR, with one record for every CDR3 protein. This table has approximately 190,000 distinct CDR3 sequences, 85% to 95% appearing once. Material: CD4+ T cells from PBMCs. These receptors were collected from a human donor in good health.

The V gene is TRBV4-3, the J gene TRBJ2-2; no reliable D call. Germline V gives CDR1 LGHNA, CDR2 YSLEER. The V gene lost 1 base and the J gene lost 4 bases, with 7 bases spanning the gap. The CDR3 spans 14 residues. CDR3 loop: CASSQGVPTGELFF. The CDR3 DNA is TGCGCCAGCAGCCAAGGTGTCCCCACCGGGGAGCTGTTTTTT.

The chain carries TRBV7-3 and TRBJ1-1; 11 nucleotides agree with TRBD1. In germline, CDR1 is SGHTA, CDR2 FQGTGA. The CDR3 sequence is 14 residues long. With V trimmed by 3 bases and J by 5 bases, 2 bases remained unmatched. CDR3 in amino acids: CASSLWDRGTEAFF. The CDR3 DNA reads as TGTGCCAGCAGCTTGTGGGACAGGGGGACTGAAGCTTTCTTT.

CDR3 nucleotides: TGCAGTGCTAGAGATCGGAGCGGGGGCCGAAGCTCCTACAATGAGCAGTTCTTC. It translates to CSARDRSGGRSSYNEQFF. The V call is TRBV20-1, the J call TRBJ2-1; 8 nucleotides align to TRBD2. CDR1 and CDR2 from the germline V gene are DFQATT and SNEGSKA (reference sequence). The CDR3 totals 18 residues. J lost 0 bases, V lost 0 bases, and 10 bases had no gene match.

In its sample, this clonotype was seen once. The gene calls are TRBV7-2 and TRBJ1-1, with D perhaps TRBD1 (5 bases). The CDR3 is 16 residues long. Germline V gene sequence: CDR1 SGHTA, CDR2 FQGNSA. Trimming stripped 5 bases from V and 8 bases from J, with 24 bases between. This CDR3 is CASSPGVGTGLSEAFF. The CDR3 DNA reads as TGTGCCAGCAGCCCGGGTGTGGGGACCGGCCTGTCGGAAGCTTTCTTT.

The V gene is TRBV6-5, the J gene TRBJ1-6, with 8 bases lining up with TRBD1. The CDR3 is made up of 15 amino acids. V was pared by 0 bases and J by 8 bases, with 3 bases of the junction left unmatched. Germline assignment: CDR1 MNHEY and CDR2 SVGAGI. The CDR3 DNA sequence: TGTGCCAGCAGTTACTCGTACAGGGGGGATTCACCCCTCCACTTT. Residues: CASSYSYRGDSPLHF.

This chain uses TRBV3-1 with TRBJ1-6; possibly TRBD1 for D (5 bases). The CDR3 totals 13 residues. Per germline, CDR1 LGHDT and CDR2 YNNKEL (reference sequence). Trimming took 1 base from V and 7 from J, leaving 5 bases between them. CDR3 sequence (DNA): TGTGCCAGCAGCCAAGGGGGGAATTCACCCCTCCACTTT. Its translation is CASSQGGNSPLHF.

The chain carries TRBV12-3 or TRBV12-4 and TRBJ1-4; the D is unclear. V lost 2 bases to trimming and J lost 5 bases, with 9 bases between them. The CDR3 covers 14 residues. CDR3 protein: CASSLRQKNEKLFF. Written as DNA, the CDR3 is TGTGCCAGCAGTTTACGGCAGAAGAATGAAAAACTGTTTTTT.

The rearrangement uses TRBV6-1 and TRBJ1-1, with 10 bases that match TRBD1. After removal of 4 bases from V and 0 bases from J, the junction contained 11 bases not matched to a gene. This CDR3 has 18 residues. In germline, CDR1 is MNHNS, CDR2 SASEGT. CDR3 coding DNA: TGTGCCAGCAGTGCCTACCCGGGACAGGGGTGGATGAACACTGAAGCTTTCTTT. It codes for CASSAYPGQGWMNTEAFF.

This clonotype was seen a few times. CDR3 region: CASSQDQKTALYEQYF. The CDR3 DNA sequence: TGTGCCAGCAGCCAAGATCAGAAGACAGCCCTCTACGAGCAGTACTTC. The rearrangement links TRBV3-1 to TRBJ2-7, with D tentatively TRBD1 (5 bases). There are 16 residues in the CDR3. In germline, CDR1 is LGHDT, CDR2 YNNKEL (reference sequence). V was shortened by 0 bases and J by 3 bases, with 15 bases between the two germline ends.